One sample yielded the 30 T cell receptor beta chains listed below, sequenced in a study of blood T cell repertoires in COVID-19. The data were produced by immunoSEQ multiplex PCR, yet TCRdb's version contains in-frame clones alone and is incomplete. The sample lists around 92,000 clones; around 83% were seen once. Sequencing used peripheral blood. The receptors come from a woman aged 55-69 years in a cohort sampled during active or convalescent COVID-19.

This chain links TRBV30 with TRBJ1-1; D not resolved. This CDR3 has 13 amino acids. Germline V gene sequence: CDR1 GTSNPN, CDR2 SVGIG (reference sequence). V lost 0 bases and J lost 7, with 12 bases in between. DNA for the CDR3: TGTGCCTGGAGTGTAGAGAGCCTTGGTGAAGCTTTCTTT. Protein: CAWSVESLGEAFF.

V and J are TRBV18 and TRBJ2-2, with 10 positions matching TRBD1. After removal of 4 bases from V and 2 bases from J, the junction contained 4 bases not matched to a gene. CDR3 length: 16 residues. Looked up from germline, CDR1 is KGHSH and CDR2 is LQKENI. The CDR3: CASSLTGGVNTGELFF. The CDR3, as DNA: TGTGCCAGCTCACTGACAGGGGGCGTAAACACCGGGGAGCTGTTTTTT.

In its sample, this clone was seen once. V and J are TRBV30 and TRBJ1-5, with D possibly TRBD1 on 6 matching bases. V shed 1 base and J shed 0 bases, with 10 bases lying between them. The CDR3 runs 15 residues. Germline V CDR1 and CDR2: GTSNPN, SVGIG (reference sequence). In DNA form, the CDR3 reads TGTGCCTGGAGTGCGGGGGGCAATAGCAATCAGCCCCAGCATTTT. The encoded protein is CAWSAGGNSNQPQHF.

The chain has TRBV6-1 and TRBJ2-7; TRBD1 might be the D (5 bases). There are 14 residues in the CDR3. The V end lost 3 bases, the J end lost 0 bases, and 9 bases lay between the germline ends. Germline V CDR1 and CDR2: MNHNS, SASEGT. The CDR3 loop is CASSEQGYSYEQYF. The DNA for the CDR3 is TGTGCCAGCAGTGAGCAGGGTTACTCCTACGAGCAGTACTTC.

This sequence joins TRBV28 and TRBJ1-1; a possible D gene is TRBD1 (5 bases). The CDR3 is 16 amino acids. The germline V gene encodes CDR1 MDHEN and CDR2 SYDVKM. The V gene lost 7 bases and the J gene lost 5 bases, with 23 bases spanning the gap. CDR3 in DNA: TGTGCCAGCACCACGGGGAGGGGAGGTTACAGGACTGAAGCTTTCTTT. Translation: CASTTGRGGYRTEAFF. Full variable domain (missing parts from reference TRBV28 and TRBJ1-1): DVKVTQSSRYLVKRTGEKVFLECVQDMDHENMFWYRQDPGLGLRLIYFSYDVKMKEKGDIPEGYSVSREKKERFSLILESASTNQTSMYLCASTTGRGGYRTEAFFGQGTRLTVV.

This clone was counted between two and nine times. The chain couples TRBV21-1 to TRBJ1-4; TRBD1 is taken as the D call from the table, unchecked against the DNA. TRBV21-1 has pseudogene status. This CDR3 is 16 amino acids long. The CDR3 region is CASGRQGYATNEKLFF. DNA of the CDR3: TGTGCCAGCGGCAGACAGGGCTATGCAACTAATGAAAAACTGTTTTTT.

V gene TRBV9 combines with J gene TRBJ2-7; 7 positions agree with TRBD1. Losses at the gene ends were 0 bases for V and 3 bases for J; bases not matched to a gene: 9. The CDR3 runs 16 residues. The V gene's germline CDR1 is SGDLS and CDR2 YYNGEE. CDR3 loop: CASSVGVGQVGYEQYF. CDR3 coding DNA: TGTGCCAGCAGCGTAGGGGTCGGACAGGTGGGCTACGAGCAGTACTTC.

The J gene is TRBJ1-1, the V gene TRBV6-1, with D unclear. The CDR3 has 15 residues. Trimming removed 5 bases at V and 4 bases at J, with 17 bases between. CDR1 is MNHNS, CDR2 SASEGT, per germline. CDR3 loop: CASSPRSSLLTEAFF. For the CDR3, the DNA is TGTGCCAGCAGTCCGCGCTCAAGCCTCCTCACTGAAGCTTTCTTT.

This chain connects TRBV28 to TRBJ1-1; D might be TRBD1 (5 bases). With 3 bases removed from V and 0 bases from J, the gap between germline ends came to 11 bases. The V gene's germline CDR1 is MDHEN and CDR2 SYDVKM. The CDR3 is made up of 15 amino acids. The CDR3 bases are TGTGCCAGCAGTTTCGGGGGTCAGATGAACACTGAAGCTTTCTTT. This gives the protein CASSFGGQMNTEAFF.

This clone came up a few times. The J gene is TRBJ1-1, the V gene TRBV30; the D is unclear. Looked up from germline, CDR1 is GTSNPN and CDR2 is SVGIG (reference sequence). Between the trimmed V and J ends, which lost 4 bases and 1 base, there was a span of 10 bases. The CDR3 is made up of 13 amino acids. CDR3 coding DNA: TGTGCCTGGAACGAGAATCCGAACACTGAAGCTTTCTTT. Translating gives CAWNENPNTEAFF. The full variable domain, in which reference TRBV30 and TRBJ1-1 provide the parts outside the CDR3, is SQTIHQWPATLVQPVGSPLSLECTVEGTSNPNLYWYRQAAGRGLQLLFYSVGIGQISSEVPQNLSASRPQDRQFILSSKKLLLSDSGFYLCAWNENPNTEAFFGQGTRLTVV.

The gene calls are TRBV30 and TRBJ1-1, with 8 bases fitting TRBD1. V gave up 2 bases and J gave up 6 bases; unmatched junction bases: 5. CDR3 length equals 13 residues. Germline CDR1 GTSNPN, CDR2 SVGIG (reference sequence). For the CDR3, the DNA is TGTGCCTGGAGTCCGGGACAGGTTCCTGAAGCTTTCTTT. This gives the protein CAWSPGQVPEAFF.

This clone came up once. The rearrangement links TRBV19 to TRBJ1-6, with 7 bases identical to TRBD1. The germline V gene has CDR1 LNHDA and CDR2 SQIVND (reference sequence). Germline trimming cut 3 bases from V and 7 bases from J; bases unmatched to any gene: 3. The CDR3 has 14 amino acids. The CDR3 is CASSMGTENSPLHF. CDR3 in DNA: TGTGCCAGTAGTATGGGGACAGAAAATTCACCCCTCCACTTT. Full variable domain (missing parts from reference TRBV19 and TRBJ1-6): DGGITQSPKYLFRKEGQNVTLSCEQNLNHDAMYWYRQDPGQGLRLIYYSQIVNDFQKGDIAEGYSVSREKKESFPLTVTSAQKNPTAFYLCASSMGTENSPLHFGNGTRLTVT.

The chain has TRBV5-5 and TRBJ1-6, with TRBD1 identical over 8 bases. V shed 4 bases and J 9 bases; nucleotides not matched to a gene: 9. CDR1 is SGHKS and CDR2 is YYEKEE in the germline V gene (reference sequence). The CDR3 contains 15 residues. The CDR3 reads CASSGLQGVTSPLHF. For the CDR3, the DNA is TGTGCCAGCAGCGGGTTACAGGGGGTTACTTCACCCCTCCACTTT.

This chain links TRBV6-5 with TRBJ2-7, with 10 bases identical to TRBD1. Germline CDR1 and CDR2: MNHEY and SVGAGI. V shed 8 bases, J shed 7 bases, and the junction held 11 bases outside the gene matches. This CDR3 spans 14 amino acids. The CDR3 DNA is TGTGCCAGCCTTCCAACGGGACAGGGGCGTGAGCAGTACTTC. Translating gives CASLPTGQGREQYF.

J is TRBJ1-5 and V is TRBV19, with D possibly TRBD1 on 6 matching bases. Between the trimmed V and J ends, which lost 7 bases and 6 bases, there was a span of 10 bases. Looked up from germline, CDR1 is LNHDA and CDR2 is SQIVND (reference sequence). This CDR3 is built from 12 residues. The CDR3 DNA is TGTGCCAGTAAGGGGGTGGGTCAGCCCCAGCATTTT. The encoded protein is CASKGVGQPQHF.

The gene calls are TRBV5-4 and TRBJ2-5, with unresolved D. V lost 4 bases, J lost 2 bases, and 9 bases lay in between. The CDR3 runs 13 residues. Germline CDR1 SGHNT, CDR2 YYREEE (reference sequence). The CDR3 here is CASSVNTQETQYF. The CDR3 nucleotides read TGTGCCAGCAGCGTAAACACACAAGAGACCCAGTACTTC.

Comments on this clone: The same CDR3 is also encoded by other DNA sequences in this sample. The genes are TRBV4-1 and TRBJ1-3; D is unresolved. Germline V lookup: CDR1 MGHRA, CDR2 YSYEKL. The CDR3 has 15 amino acids. Trimming took 5 bases from V and 0 from J, leaving 11 bases between them. CDR3 coding DNA: TGCGCCAGCAGCGGCAGGTACCTCTCTGGAAACACCATATATTTT. Translated, it gives CASSGRYLSGNTIYF.

In this sample, this clone turned up once. The chain uses TRBV19 and TRBJ2-7, with TRBD1 matching 8 bases. The ends lost 5 bases at V and 3 bases at J; junction bases unmatched: 6. The CDR3 sequence is 14 residues long. Germline V gene data show CDR1 as LNHDA and CDR2 as SQIVND (reference sequence). CDR3 residues: CASSRDRSIYEQYF. The DNA for the CDR3 is TGTGCCAGTAGTCGGGACAGGTCAATCTACGAGCAGTACTTC.

CDR3: CASSPGQVDYNEQFF. CDR3 nucleotides: TGCGCCAGCAGCCCGGGACAGGTGGACTACAATGAGCAGTTCTTC. The rearrangement joins TRBV5-1 to TRBJ2-1, with TRBD1 identical over 8 bases. Germline lookup yields CDR1 SGHRS and CDR2 YFSETQ. With 4 bases clipped from V and 3 bases from J, the junction kept 6 bases outside the gene matches. The length of the CDR3 is 15 residues.

V usage is TRBV7-2 and J usage is TRBJ2-3; tentative D call: TRBD2 (5 bases). The CDR3 is 15 amino acids. Trimming cost V 5 bases and J 4 bases, with 16 bases left between them. Germline lookup yields CDR1 SGHTA and CDR2 FQGNSA. CDR3 in amino acids: CASSGSGSWADTQYF. CDR3 bases: TGTGCCAGCAGCGGGTCGGGGTCCTGGGCAGATACGCAGTATTTT.

The genes are TRBV12-3 or TRBV12-4 and TRBJ2-7, with D uncertain. This CDR3 spans 12 amino acids. Trimming stripped 2 bases from V and 3 bases from J, with 5 bases between. Written as DNA, the CDR3 is TGTGCCAGCAGTTTACTCCTCTACGAGCAGTACTTC. It is translated as CASSLLLYEQYF.

The rearrangement links TRBV21-1 to TRBJ2-7; the table's TRBD1 call for D was not verified on the DNA. TRBV21-1 is given as a pseudogene. This CDR3 region has 14 residues. CDR3 in DNA: TGTGCCAGCCCTAGGGGGCAGGGGGTGGGGGAGCAGTACTTC. Amino acids: CASPRGQGVGEQYF.

The chain recombines TRBV10-3 with TRBJ1-1; 8 bases align to TRBD1. V was clipped by 6 bases and J by 0 bases; unmatched bases: 6. The CDR3 has 15 amino acids. Germline V gene data show CDR1 as ENHRY and CDR2 as SYGVKD. CDR3 sequence reads: CAIRPGQEVNTEAFF. The CDR3 DNA sequence: TGTGCCATCAGGCCGGGACAGGAGGTGAACACTGAAGCTTTCTTT.

V and J are TRBV4-1 and TRBJ2-1, with 14 bases fitting TRBD2. CDR1 is MGHRA and CDR2 is YSYEKL in the germline V gene. The CDR3 spans 16 residues. After removal of 5 bases from V and 4 bases from J, the junction contained 4 bases not matched to a gene. In DNA, the CDR3 is TGCGCCAGCAGCAAAGGGACTAGCGGGGGATACAATGAGCAGTTCTTC. Protein sequence: CASSKGTSGGYNEQFF.

The chain couples TRBV2 to TRBJ2-7; 9 positions match TRBD1. Trimming took 7 bases from V and 0 from J; bases not matched to a gene: 19. The length of the CDR3 is 19 residues. The germline V gene encodes CDR1 SNHLY and CDR2 FYNNEI. CDR3: CASTLTGGGLVGSSYEQYF. CDR3 DNA sequence: TGTGCCAGCACTCTAACAGGGGGCGGGCTCGTGGGGAGCTCCTACGAGCAGTACTTC.

The chain uses TRBV28 and TRBJ2-1; TRBD2 agrees at 7 bases. Germline V CDR1 and CDR2: MDHEN, SYDVKM. After removal of 8 bases from V and 4 bases from J, the junction contained 11 bases not matched to a gene. The CDR3 runs 15 residues. CDR3 region: CASGTGGVAYNEQFF. CDR3 sequence (DNA): TGTGCCAGCGGTACGGGAGGAGTGGCATACAATGAGCAGTTCTTC. Together with reference TRBV28 and TRBJ2-1, the CDR3 gives the full variable domain: DVKVTQSSRYLVKRTGEKVFLECVQDMDHENMFWYRQDPGLGLRLIYFSYDVKMKEKGDIPEGYSVSREKKERFSLILESASTNQTSMYLCASGTGGVAYNEQFFGPGTRLTVL.

The chain uses TRBV5-4 and TRBJ1-1; weak D call: TRBD1 (5 bases). The germline gives CDR1 SGHNT, CDR2 YYREEE (reference sequence). The CDR3 has 15 amino acids. The germline V and J ends were trimmed by 4 bases and 4 bases, with 17 bases remaining between them. CDR3 DNA: TGTGCCAGCAGCCATCCTTTGGGGGGGGGCACTGAAGCTTTCTTT. It specifies CASSHPLGGGTEAFF.

The chain is built from TRBV4-1 and TRBJ2-1, with 8 bases that match TRBD2. CDR3 length: 14 residues. Unmatched junction bases numbered 6, after V lost 3 bases and J lost 8 bases. Germline loops: CDR1 MGHRA, CDR2 YSYEKL. Here the CDR3 reads CASSHAGGPHEQFF. The CDR3 DNA follows: TGCGCCAGCAGCCACGCGGGGGGACCCCATGAGCAGTTCTTC.

V is TRBV19 and J is TRBJ2-3, with 7 bases that match TRBD1. Germline CDR1 is LNHDA and CDR2 is SQIVND (reference sequence). V dropped 5 bases and J dropped 3; count of bases not matched to a gene: 5. The CDR3 runs 14 residues. CDR3 sequence reads: CASSVRQGTDTQYF. CDR3 coding DNA: TGTGCCAGTAGTGTTCGACAGGGTACAGATACGCAGTATTTT.

This chain links TRBV24-1 with TRBJ2-1, with TRBD1 matching over 7 bases. V trimming: 4 bases; J trimming: 3 bases; junction bases outside the gene matches: 8. Looked up from germline, CDR1 is KGHDR and CDR2 is SFDVKD. The CDR3 length is 16 residues. The CDR3 sequence is CATSDPQGNSYNEQFF. CDR3 sequence (DNA): TGTGCCACCAGTGACCCACAGGGGAACAGCTACAATGAGCAGTTCTTC.